These T cell receptor beta chains were read from a single sample in a study of early T cells in non-severe SARS-CoV-2 infection. TCRdb re-analysed the 5' RACE reads in MiXCR, keeping a single row per CDR3 protein. This sample carries over 90,000 distinct CDR3 sequences, approximately 12% of them seen once, and the ten largest clones take 4% to 4.5%. This specimen was whole blood, taken at baseline. Source of these receptors: an adult who was a healthcare worker with PCR-confirmed SARS-CoV-2 infection or an uninfected control (not recorded which). The CDR3 runs from the conserved cysteine through the conserved F or W.

>TRBV24-1
CATSEWTGSTYEQYF
>TRBV3-1
CASSPGGPHEQYF
>TRBV5-1
CASSLRGYTDTQYF
>TRBV11-3
CASSWGQIYNSPLHF
>TRBV25-1
CAARSSTDTQYF
>TRBV9
CASSGWTSGGNEQFF
>TRBV7-3
CASSSQVATEAFF
>TRBV5-6
CASSSYSRTGGLPNTGELFF
>TRBV7-9
CASSQQGVNTEAFF
>TRBV5-5
CASSPTQGGYGYTF
>TRBV13
CASSLGRYQPQHF
>TRBV1
CTSSQIYLGLAGANEQFF
>TRBV5-1
CASSLFGTGVSYEQYF
>TRBV7-9
CASSLVGYPDTQYF
>TRBV7-9
CASTSGVLGEQYF
>TRBV12-3/TRBV12-4
CASSPFNRGSHEQYF